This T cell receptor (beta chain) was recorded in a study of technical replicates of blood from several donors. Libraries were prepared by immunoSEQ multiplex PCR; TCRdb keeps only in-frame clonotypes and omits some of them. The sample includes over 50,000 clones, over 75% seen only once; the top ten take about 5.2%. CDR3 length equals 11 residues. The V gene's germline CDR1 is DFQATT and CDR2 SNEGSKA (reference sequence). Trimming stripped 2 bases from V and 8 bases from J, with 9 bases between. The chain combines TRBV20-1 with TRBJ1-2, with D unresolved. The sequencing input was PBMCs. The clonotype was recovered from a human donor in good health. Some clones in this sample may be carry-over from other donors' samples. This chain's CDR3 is CSARTSTGYTF. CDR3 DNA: TGCAGTGCTAGAACCTCCACAGGCTACACCTTC.